The clone carrying this T cell receptor (beta chain) is termed medium-sized. What it binds is unknown. Rearranged V-D-J TRB sequences were amplified with a mixed TRB-A/B primer pool. MiXCR was run by TCRdb on the multiplex PCR reads, yielding one entry per CDR3 protein. The sample has about 3,000 distinct CDR3 sequences; around 30% are singletons. The CDR3 spans 17 residues. From germline, CDR1 is MNHNS and CDR2 SASEGT. Trimming took off 6 bases at V and 4 bases at J, with 24 bases between the two ends. The sample comes from a study of T cell repertoires in aging, cancer and after chemotherapy. Whole-study context: Donor ages fell into six groups from 30 or younger up to 70 or older. Millions of TCR reads were in the whole dataset. Study-level points and caveats: Rebound thymic output was suggested by rising median generation probability during chemotherapy in each cancer cohort.

Amplification of TCR beta used genomic DNA extracted from peripheral blood. The receptor's source is a human donor in good health. The chain employs TRBV6-1 and TRBJ1-1; no definite D call. What was sequenced was blood. The CDR3 loop is CASRGYGLLGCCTEAFF. The CDR3 DNA follows: TGTGCCAGCAGGGGGTATGGGCTCCTCGGGTGCTGCACTGAAGCTTTCTTT.